This TCR beta chain was sequenced in a study of shared clonotypes between healthy human individuals. V lost 7 bases to trimming and J lost 1 base, with 16 bases between them. Germline V gives CDR1 MNHEY, CDR2 SMNVEV (reference sequence). This CDR3 is 16 amino acids long. The protocol was immunoSEQ multiplex PCR, while the TCRdb copy is restricted to in-frame clones and leaves out a portion. The sample holds under 850,000 clones, 85% to 95% seen once. Naive CD8 cells lacked CD45RO and underwent positive selection for CCR7, leaving out terminally differentiated effector memory CD45RA+ cells. This clonotype was obtained from a man younger than 40 in good health. Sequences were obtained from naive CD8+ T cells sorted from blood. The gene calls are TRBV27 and TRBJ2-2; no clear D gene. DNA of the CDR3: TGTGCCAGCACTCCCCTCTCCCGGAGGAACACCGGGGAGCTGTTTTTT. Residues: CASTPLSRRNTGELFF.